The rows below give T cell receptor beta chains drawn from one sample of a study of blood T cell repertoires in COVID-19. Repertoires were generated with immunoSEQ multiplex PCR, while TCRdb's copy carries only in-frame clones and drops some. The table has 85,000 to 95,000 clones, around nine tenths seen once. Sequencing used peripheral blood. Every receptor here comes from a woman older than 75 with acute or convalescent COVID-19. CDR3s include the opening cysteine and the closing phenylalanine or tryptophan. A D gene is named only where the DNA matches it firmly. Clone sizes are given selectively: once, few, many, or a class where the clone is expanded.

size	D	J	V	DNA	CDR3
.	.	TRBJ1-3	TRBV5-1	TGCGCCAGCAGCTCCCAACAGATCTCCTCTGGAAACACCATATATTTT	CASSSQQISSGNTIYF
.	.	TRBJ2-1	TRBV10-3	TGTGCCATCAGTGTCAGCGCGAGCCACAATGAGCAGTTCTTC	CAISVSASHNEQFF
.	TRBD2	TRBJ2-3	TRBV5-1	TGCGCCAGCAGCCACGGACTAGCTGGCACAGATACGCAGTATTTT	CASSHGLAGTDTQYF
.	.	TRBJ1-6	TRBV30	TGTGCCTGGAGTGTACGGGGGACGGCGAATTCACCCCTCCACTTT	CAWSVRGTANSPLHF
.	.	TRBJ1-2	TRBV9	TGTGCCAGCAGCCCTACCGGGGGGGGGTATAACTATGGCTACACCTTC	CASSPTGGGYNYGYTF
.	.	TRBJ1-1	TRBV7-9	TGTGCCAGCAGCCTACAGGGCTTCCGCACTGAAGCTTTCTTT	CASSLQGFRTEAFF
.	.	TRBJ1-5	TRBV30	TGTGCCTGGAAGATTGACGGGACAAGCAATCAGCCCCAGCATTTT	CAWKIDGTSNQPQHF
once	TRBD1	TRBJ1-4	TRBV25-1	TGTGCCAGCAGTGACTTAAACAGGGGGCAGGGTGAAAAACTGTTTTTT	CASSDLNRGQGEKLFF
.	TRBD2	TRBJ2-7	TRBV7-9	TGTGCCAGCACAGGCGGGGGGGCAGGCGAGCAGTACTTC	CASTGGGAGEQYF
once	TRBD2	TRBJ2-1	TRBV9	TGTGCCAGCAGCGTAGGAACCTTTACTAGCGGGAGTTTAAAGGAGCAGTTCTTC	CASSVGTFTSGSLKEQFF
.	.	TRBJ1-5	TRBV7-9	TGTGCCAGCAGCTTAGGGCAGACTTATAGCAATCAGCCCCAGCATTTT	CASSLGQTYSNQPQHF
.	.	TRBJ1-3	TRBV7-2	TGTGCCAGCAGCTTGGGACAAAGAGGAAACACCATATATTTT	CASSLGQRGNTIYF
.	TRBD1	TRBJ1-5	TRBV6-6	TGTGCCAGCAGTAAGGGACAGAGCAATCAGCCCCAGCATTTT	CASSKGQSNQPQHF
.	.	TRBJ2-1	TRBV3-1/TRBV3-2	TGTGCCAGCAGCCAATGGGCCAGTGACAATGAGCAGTTCTTC	CASSQWASDNEQFF
.	TRBD1	TRBJ1-2	TRBV7-2	TGTGCCAGCAGCCAGGGGACAGGGGGTTATGGCTACACCTTC	CASSQGTGGYGYTF
.	.	TRBJ1-5	TRBV2	TGTGCCAGCAGTGGCCAGGGGAACCAGCCCCAGCATTTT	CASSGQGNQPQHF
.	TRBD2	TRBJ2-1	TRBV19	TGTGCCAGTAGACTGGCAGGCGGGGGGTACAATGAGCAGTTCTTC	CASRLAGGGYNEQFF
.	.	TRBJ1-1	TRBV2	TGTGCCAGCAGTGAATCGGGGAACACTGAAGCTTTCTTT	CASSESGNTEAFF
.	TRBD1	TRBJ2-5	TRBV5-1	TGCGCCAGCAGCCCACGAACAGGGGACGGAAAGACCCAGTACTTC	CASSPRTGDGKTQYF
few	.	TRBJ1-4	TRBV3-1/TRBV3-2	TGTGCCAGCGGACAGTCTAATGAAAAACTGTTTTTT	CASGQSNEKLFF
few	.	TRBJ1-2	TRBV6-1	TGTGCCAGCAGTGACCAGGGTTGGGGCTACACCTTC	CASSDQGWGYTF
.	.	TRBJ1-1	TRBV6-1	TGTGCCAGCAGTGAAAACAGGGTTGGGGCTTTCTTT	CASSENRVGAFF
.	.	TRBJ1-4	TRBV5-1	TGCGCCAGCAGCCGGGGACATAGTAATGAAAAACTGTTTTTT	CASSRGHSNEKLFF
once	TRBD1	TRBJ1-3	TRBV30	TGTGCCTGGAGACTTCAGGGGGCCACTGGAAACACCATATATTTT	CAWRLQGATGNTIYF
.	TRBD1	TRBJ2-7	TRBV7-2	TGTGCCAGCAGCTTAGTGGGACAGGGTAGCGGCGAGCAGTACTTC	CASSLVGQGSGEQYF
.	TRBD1	TRBJ2-5	TRBV11-2	TGTGCCAGCAGCTTTTCTTGGCAGGGGGACGAGACCCAGTACTTC	CASSFSWQGDETQYF
.	TRBD1	TRBJ1-1	TRBV19	TGTGCCAGTCGTCCGGGACAGAGTTTGTCAGGCACTGAAGCTTTCTTT	CASRPGQSLSGTEAFF
.	TRBD2	TRBJ2-3	TRBV5-4	TGTGCCAGCACCCCCAGCGGGAGGGCCGGAGATACGCAGTATTTT	CASTPSGRAGDTQYF
.	TRBD2	TRBJ2-7	TRBV7-9	TGTGCCAGCAGCCCTGGGACTAGCGGGCACGAGCAGTACTTC	CASSPGTSGHEQYF
.	.	TRBJ1-3	TRBV28	TGTGCCAGCACCTCCGACAGGACCATAGGAAACACCATATATTTT	CASTSDRTIGNTIYF
.	.	TRBJ1-6	TRBV14	TGTGCCAGCAGCCAAAACGGTCTCTCCTATAATTCACCCCTCCACTTT	CASSQNGLSYNSPLHF
once	.	TRBJ1-3	TRBV9	TGTGCCAGCAGCTCCAGGGGTGAGCGAGGAAACACCATATATTTT	CASSSRGERGNTIYF
.	TRBD2	TRBJ2-2	TRBV5-5	TGTGCCAGCAGCTCCGGGACTAGCGGAACGAACACCGGGGAGCTGTTTTTT	CASSSGTSGTNTGELFF
.	TRBD1	TRBJ1-2	TRBV29-1	TGCAGCGTTGTTCAGCAGGGGGCGAGTGGCTATGGCTACACCTTC	CSVVQQGASGYGYTF
.	.	TRBJ2-1	TRBV7-9	TGTGCCAGCAGCTTAGTGGCTGTCGACAATGAGCAGTTCTTC	CASSLVAVDNEQFF
.	.	TRBJ1-2	TRBV6-1	TGTGCCAGCAGTGAAGCCAGGGACATCTATGGCTACACCTTC	CASSEARDIYGYTF
few	.	TRBJ1-1	TRBV19	TGTGCCAGTAGTACCGCACGGACAGTCATTGGTGAAGCTTTCTTT	CASSTARTVIGEAFF
.	.	TRBJ2-2	TRBV2	TGTGCCAGCAGTGGAGAATTTTGGCTGTTTTTT	CASSGEFWLFF
.	.	TRBJ1-2	TRBV6-5	TGTGCCAGCAGTTACCCGGGGAACTATGGCTACACCTTC	CASSYPGNYGYTF
.	.	TRBJ1-2	TRBV19	TGTGCCAGTAGTATAGTTGCGGGGGCATCTAACTATGGCTACACCTTC	CASSIVAGASNYGYTF
.	.	TRBJ1-2	TRBV7-8	TGTGCCAGCACCCGGGGAGGTGGGAACTATGGCTACACCTTC	CASTRGGGNYGYTF